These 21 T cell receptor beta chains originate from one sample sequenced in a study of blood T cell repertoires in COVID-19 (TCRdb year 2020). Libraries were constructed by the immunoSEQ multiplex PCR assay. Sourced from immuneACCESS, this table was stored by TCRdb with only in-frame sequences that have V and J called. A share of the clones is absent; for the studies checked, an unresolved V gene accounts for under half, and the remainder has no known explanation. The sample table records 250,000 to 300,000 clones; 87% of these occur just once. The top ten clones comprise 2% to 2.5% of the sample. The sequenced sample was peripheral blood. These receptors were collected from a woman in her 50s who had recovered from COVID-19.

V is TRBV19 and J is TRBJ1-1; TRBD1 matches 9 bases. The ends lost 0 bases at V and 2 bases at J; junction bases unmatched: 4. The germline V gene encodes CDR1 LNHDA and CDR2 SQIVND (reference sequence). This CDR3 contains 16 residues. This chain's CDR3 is CASSIEDRGFNTEAFF. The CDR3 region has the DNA TGTGCCAGTAGTATAGAAGACAGGGGGTTTAACACTGAAGCTTTCTTT.

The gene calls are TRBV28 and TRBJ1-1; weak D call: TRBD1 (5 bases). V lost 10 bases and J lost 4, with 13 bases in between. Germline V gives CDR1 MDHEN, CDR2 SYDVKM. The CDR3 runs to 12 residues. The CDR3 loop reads CAISRGGTEAFF. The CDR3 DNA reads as TGTGCCATTTCACGGGGGGGCACTGAAGCTTTCTTT.

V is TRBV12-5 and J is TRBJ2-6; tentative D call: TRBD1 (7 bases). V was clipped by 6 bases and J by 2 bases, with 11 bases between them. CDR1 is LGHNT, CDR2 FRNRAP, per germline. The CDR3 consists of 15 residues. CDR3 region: CASGPGGTGANVLTF. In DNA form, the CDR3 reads TGTGCTAGTGGCCCAGGGGGGACTGGGGCCAACGTCCTGACTTTC.

The CDR3 DNA is TGTGCCAGCAGTCCCGGGACAAAATCTGAAGCTTTCTTT. This codes for CASSPGTKSEAFF. The genes are TRBV11-2 and TRBJ1-1; a weak D match, TRBD1 (6 bases). V was shortened by 6 bases and J by 6 bases, with 14 bases between the two germline ends. CDR1 is SGHAT, CDR2 FQNNGV, per germline. The CDR3 covers 13 residues. The full variable domain, its missing parts supplied by reference TRBV11-2 and TRBJ1-1, is EAGVAQSPRYKIIEKRQSVAFWCNPISGHATLYWYQQILGQGPKLLIQFQNNGVVDDSQLPKDRFSAERLKGVDSTLKIQPAKLEDSAVYLCASSPGTKSEAFFGQGTRLTVV.

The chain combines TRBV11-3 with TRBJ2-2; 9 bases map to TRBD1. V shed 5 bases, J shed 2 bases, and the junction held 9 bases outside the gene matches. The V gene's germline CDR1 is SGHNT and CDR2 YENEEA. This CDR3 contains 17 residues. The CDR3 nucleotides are TGTGCCAGCAGCCTTCCGGGACAGGGTGGTAACACCGGGGAGCTGTTTTTT. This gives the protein CASSLPGQGGNTGELFF.

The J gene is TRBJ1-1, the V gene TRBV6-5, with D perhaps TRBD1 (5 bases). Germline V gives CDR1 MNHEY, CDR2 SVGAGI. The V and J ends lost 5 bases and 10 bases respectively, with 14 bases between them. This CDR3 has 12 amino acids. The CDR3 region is CASSTQGIRAFF. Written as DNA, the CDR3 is TGTGCCAGCAGTACCCAGGGTATACGAGCTTTCTTT.

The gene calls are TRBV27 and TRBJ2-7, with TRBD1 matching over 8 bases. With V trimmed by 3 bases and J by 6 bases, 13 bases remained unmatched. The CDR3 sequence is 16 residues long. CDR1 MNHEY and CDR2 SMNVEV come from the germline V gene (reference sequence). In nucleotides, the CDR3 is TGTGCCAGCAGTTTCCTCGCTGGACAGGGAGGAGGCGAGCAGTACTTC. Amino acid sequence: CASSFLAGQGGGEQYF.

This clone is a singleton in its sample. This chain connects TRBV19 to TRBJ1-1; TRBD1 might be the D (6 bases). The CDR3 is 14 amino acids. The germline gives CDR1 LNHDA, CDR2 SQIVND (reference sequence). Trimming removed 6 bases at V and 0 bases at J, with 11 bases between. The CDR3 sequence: CASSVGGLNTEAFF. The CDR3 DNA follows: TGTGCCAGTAGCGTCGGGGGGCTGAACACTGAAGCTTTCTTT.

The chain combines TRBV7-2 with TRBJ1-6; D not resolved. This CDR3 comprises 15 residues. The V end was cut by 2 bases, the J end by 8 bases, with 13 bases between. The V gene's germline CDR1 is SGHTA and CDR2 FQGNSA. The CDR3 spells CASSLMRTIYSPLHF. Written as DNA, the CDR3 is TGTGCCAGCAGCTTAATGCGCACTATTTATTCACCCCTCCACTTT.

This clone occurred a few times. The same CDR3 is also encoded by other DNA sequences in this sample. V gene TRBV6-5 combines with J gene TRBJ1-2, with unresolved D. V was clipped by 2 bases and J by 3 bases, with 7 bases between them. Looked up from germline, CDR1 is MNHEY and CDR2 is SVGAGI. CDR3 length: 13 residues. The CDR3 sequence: CASSYEGHYGYTF. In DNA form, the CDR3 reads TGTGCCAGCAGTTACGAGGGTCACTATGGCTACACCTTC.

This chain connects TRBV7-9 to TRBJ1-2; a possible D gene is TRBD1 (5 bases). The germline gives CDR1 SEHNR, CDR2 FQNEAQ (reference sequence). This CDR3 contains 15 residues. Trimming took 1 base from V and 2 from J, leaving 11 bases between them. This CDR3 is CASSLGQGRNYGYTF. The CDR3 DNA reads TGTGCCAGCAGCTTAGGGCAGGGCCGAAACTATGGCTACACCTTC.

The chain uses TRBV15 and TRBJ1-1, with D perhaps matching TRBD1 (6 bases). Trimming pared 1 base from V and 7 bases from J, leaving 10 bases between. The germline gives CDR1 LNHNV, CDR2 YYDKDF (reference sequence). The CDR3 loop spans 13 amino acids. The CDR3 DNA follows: TGTGCCACCAGCAGAGGTTACAGGGATGAAGCTTTCTTT. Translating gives CATSRGYRDEAFF.

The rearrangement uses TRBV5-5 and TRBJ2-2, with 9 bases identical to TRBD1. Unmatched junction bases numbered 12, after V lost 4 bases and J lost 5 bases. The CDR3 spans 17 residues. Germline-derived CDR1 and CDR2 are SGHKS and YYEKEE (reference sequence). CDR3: CASSRIWDRVTTGELFF. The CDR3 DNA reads TGTGCCAGCAGCCGGATTTGGGACAGGGTGACGACCGGGGAGCTGTTTTTT.

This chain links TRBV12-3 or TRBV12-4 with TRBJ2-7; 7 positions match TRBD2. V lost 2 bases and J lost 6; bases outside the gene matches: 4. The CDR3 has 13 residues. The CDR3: CASSLNGRSEQYF. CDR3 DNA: TGTGCCAGCAGTTTAAACGGGAGGAGCGAGCAGTACTTC.

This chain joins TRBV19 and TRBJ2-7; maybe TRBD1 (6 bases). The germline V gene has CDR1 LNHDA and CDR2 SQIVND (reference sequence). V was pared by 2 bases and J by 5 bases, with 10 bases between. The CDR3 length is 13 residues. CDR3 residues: CASSIMSGDEQYF. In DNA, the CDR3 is TGTGCCAGTAGTATAATGTCAGGGGACGAGCAGTACTTC.

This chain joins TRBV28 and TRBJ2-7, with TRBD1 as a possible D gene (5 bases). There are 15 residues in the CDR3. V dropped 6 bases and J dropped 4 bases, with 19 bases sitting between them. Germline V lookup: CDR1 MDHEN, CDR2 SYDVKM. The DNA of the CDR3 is TGTGCCAGCAGCAAAGGGGCCGAGACGAGTTACGAGCAGTACTTC. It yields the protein CASSKGAETSYEQYF.

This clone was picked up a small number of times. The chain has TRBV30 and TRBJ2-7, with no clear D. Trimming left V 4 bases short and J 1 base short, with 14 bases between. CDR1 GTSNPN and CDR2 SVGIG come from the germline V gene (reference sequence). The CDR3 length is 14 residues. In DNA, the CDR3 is TGTGCCTGGACCCCCCGAACCACATCCTACGAGCAGTACTTC. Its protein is CAWTPRTTSYEQYF. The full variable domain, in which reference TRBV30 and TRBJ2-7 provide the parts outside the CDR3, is SQTIHQWPATLVQPVGSPLSLECTVEGTSNPNLYWYRQAAGRGLQLLFYSVGIGQISSEVPQNLSASRPQDRQFILSSKKLLLSDSGFYLCAWTPRTTSYEQYFGPGTRLTVT.

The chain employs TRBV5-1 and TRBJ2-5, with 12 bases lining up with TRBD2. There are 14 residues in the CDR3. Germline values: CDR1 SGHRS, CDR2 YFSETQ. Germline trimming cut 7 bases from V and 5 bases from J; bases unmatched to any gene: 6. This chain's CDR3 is CASARLAGVETQYF. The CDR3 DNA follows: TGCGCCAGCGCCAGACTAGCGGGAGTTGAGACCCAGTACTTC.

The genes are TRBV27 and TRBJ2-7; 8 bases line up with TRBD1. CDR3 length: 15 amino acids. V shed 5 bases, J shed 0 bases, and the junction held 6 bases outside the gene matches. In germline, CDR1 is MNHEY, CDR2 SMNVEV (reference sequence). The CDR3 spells CASSPSGGASYEQYF. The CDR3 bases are TGTGCCAGCAGTCCATCAGGGGGCGCCTCCTACGAGCAGTACTTC.

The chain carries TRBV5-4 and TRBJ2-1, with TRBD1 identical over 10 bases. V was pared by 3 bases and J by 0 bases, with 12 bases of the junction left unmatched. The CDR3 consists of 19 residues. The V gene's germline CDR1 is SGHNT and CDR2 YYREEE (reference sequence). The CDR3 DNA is TGTGCCAGCAGCTCCCGGACAGGGGGTAGACCTAGCTCCTACAATGAGCAGTTCTTC. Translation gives CASSSRTGGRPSSYNEQFF. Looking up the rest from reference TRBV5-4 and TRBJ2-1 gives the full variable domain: ETGVTQSPTHLIKTRGQQVTLRCSSQSGHNTVSWYQQALGQGPQFIFQYYREEENGRGNFPPRFSGLQFPNYSSELNVNALELDDSALYLCASSSRTGGRPSSYNEQFFGPGTRLTVL.

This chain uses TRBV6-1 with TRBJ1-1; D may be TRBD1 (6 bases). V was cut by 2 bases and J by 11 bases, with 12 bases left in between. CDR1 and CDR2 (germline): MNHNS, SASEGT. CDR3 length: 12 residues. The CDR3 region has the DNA TGTGCCAGCAGTGAACTAAACAGGGAGGCTTTCTTT. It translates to CASSELNREAFF.